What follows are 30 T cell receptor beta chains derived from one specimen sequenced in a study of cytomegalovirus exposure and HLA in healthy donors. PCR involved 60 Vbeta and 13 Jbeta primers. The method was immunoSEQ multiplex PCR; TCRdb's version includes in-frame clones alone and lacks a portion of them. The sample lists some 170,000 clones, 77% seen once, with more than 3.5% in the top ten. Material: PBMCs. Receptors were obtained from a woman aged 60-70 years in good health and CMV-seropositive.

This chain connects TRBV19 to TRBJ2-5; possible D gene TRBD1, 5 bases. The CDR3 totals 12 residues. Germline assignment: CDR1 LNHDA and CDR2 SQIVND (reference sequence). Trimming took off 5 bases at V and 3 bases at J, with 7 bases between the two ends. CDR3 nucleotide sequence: TGTGCCAGTAGTGAAGGGGAAGAGACCCAGTACTTC. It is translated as CASSEGEETQYF.

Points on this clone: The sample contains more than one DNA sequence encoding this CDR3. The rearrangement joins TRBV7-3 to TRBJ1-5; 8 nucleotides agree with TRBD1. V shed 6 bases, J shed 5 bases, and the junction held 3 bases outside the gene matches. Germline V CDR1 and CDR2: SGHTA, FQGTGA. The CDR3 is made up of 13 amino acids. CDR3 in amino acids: CASSPDRDQPQHF. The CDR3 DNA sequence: TGTGCCAGCAGTCCGGACAGGGATCAGCCCCAGCATTTT.

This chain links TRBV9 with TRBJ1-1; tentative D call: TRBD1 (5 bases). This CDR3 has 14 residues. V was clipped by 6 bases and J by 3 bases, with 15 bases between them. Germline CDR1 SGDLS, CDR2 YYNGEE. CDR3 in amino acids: CASTGGLSDTEAFF. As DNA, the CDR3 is TGTGCCAGCACGGGGGGTCTAAGTGACACTGAAGCTTTCTTT. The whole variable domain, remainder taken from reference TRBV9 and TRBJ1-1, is DSGVTQTPKHLITATGQRVTLRCSPRSGDLSVYWYQQSLDQGLQFLIQYYNGEERAKGNILERFSAQQFPDLHSELNLSSLELGDSALYFCASTGGLSDTEAFFGQGTRLTVV.

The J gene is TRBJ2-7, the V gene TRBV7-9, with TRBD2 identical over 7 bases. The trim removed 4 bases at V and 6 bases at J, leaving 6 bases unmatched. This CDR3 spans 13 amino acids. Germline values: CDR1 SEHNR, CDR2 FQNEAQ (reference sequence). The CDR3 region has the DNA TGTGCCAGCAGCTCTCCGGGACTACGCGAGCAGTACTTC. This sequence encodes CASSSPGLREQYF.

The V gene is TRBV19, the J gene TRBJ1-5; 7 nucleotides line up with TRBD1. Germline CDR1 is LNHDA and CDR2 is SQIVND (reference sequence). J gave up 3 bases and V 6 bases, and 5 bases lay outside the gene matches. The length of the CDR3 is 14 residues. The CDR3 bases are TGTGCCAGTAGAACAGGGGCGCTCAATCAGCCCCAGCATTTT. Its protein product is CASRTGALNQPQHF.

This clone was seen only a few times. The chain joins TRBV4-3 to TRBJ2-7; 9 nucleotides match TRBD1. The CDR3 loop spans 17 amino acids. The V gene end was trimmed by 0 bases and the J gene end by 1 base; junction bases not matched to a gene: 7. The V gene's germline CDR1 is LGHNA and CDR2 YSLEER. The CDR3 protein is CASSQEGLGQGSYEQYF. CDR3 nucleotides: TGCGCCAGCAGCCAAGAGGGATTAGGACAGGGGTCCTACGAGCAGTACTTC.

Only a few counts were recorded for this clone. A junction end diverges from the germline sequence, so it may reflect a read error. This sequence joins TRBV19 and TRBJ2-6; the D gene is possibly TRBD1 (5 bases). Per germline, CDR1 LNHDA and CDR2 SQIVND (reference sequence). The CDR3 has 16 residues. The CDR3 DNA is TGTGCCAGTACCCTCCTGGGGCAATCTGGGGCCAACGGCCTGACTTTC. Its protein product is CASTLLGQSGANGLTF.

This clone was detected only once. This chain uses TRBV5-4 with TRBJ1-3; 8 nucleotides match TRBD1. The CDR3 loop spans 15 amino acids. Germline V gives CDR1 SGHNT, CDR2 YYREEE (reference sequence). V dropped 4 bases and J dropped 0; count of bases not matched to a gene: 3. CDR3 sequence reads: CASSEDRASGNTIYF. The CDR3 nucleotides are TGTGCCAGCAGCGAGGACAGGGCCTCTGGAAACACCATATATTTT.

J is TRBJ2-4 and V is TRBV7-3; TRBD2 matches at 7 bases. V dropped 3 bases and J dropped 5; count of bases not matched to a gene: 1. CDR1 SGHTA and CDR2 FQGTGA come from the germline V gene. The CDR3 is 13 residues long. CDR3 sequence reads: CASSFRGENIQYF. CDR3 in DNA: TGTGCCAGCAGCTTTCGGGGGGAAAACATTCAGTACTTC.

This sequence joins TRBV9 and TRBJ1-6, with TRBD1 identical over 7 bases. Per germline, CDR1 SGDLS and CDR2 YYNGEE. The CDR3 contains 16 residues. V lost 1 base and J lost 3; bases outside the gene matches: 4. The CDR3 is CASSVSGGGYNSPLHF. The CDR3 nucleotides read TGTGCCAGCAGCGTATCAGGGGGAGGCTATAATTCACCCCTCCACTTT.

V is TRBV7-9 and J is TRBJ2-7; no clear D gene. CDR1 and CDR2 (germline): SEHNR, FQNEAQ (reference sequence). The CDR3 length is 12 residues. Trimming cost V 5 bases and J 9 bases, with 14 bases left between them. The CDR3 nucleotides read TGTGCCAGCAGCCCAAATAGCCTATGGCAGTACTTC. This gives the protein CASSPNSLWQYF.

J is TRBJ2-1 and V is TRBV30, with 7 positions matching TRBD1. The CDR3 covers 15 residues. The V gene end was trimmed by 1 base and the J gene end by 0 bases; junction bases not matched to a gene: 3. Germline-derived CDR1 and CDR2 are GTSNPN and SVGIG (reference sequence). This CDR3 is CAWSGDRISYNEQFF. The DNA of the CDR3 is TGTGCCTGGAGTGGGGACAGAATCTCCTACAATGAGCAGTTCTTC.

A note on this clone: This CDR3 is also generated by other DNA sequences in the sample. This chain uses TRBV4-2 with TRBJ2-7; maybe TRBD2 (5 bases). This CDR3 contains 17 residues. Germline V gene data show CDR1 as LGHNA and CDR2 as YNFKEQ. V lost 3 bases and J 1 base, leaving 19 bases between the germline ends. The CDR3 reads CASSQDKPLLGSYEQYF. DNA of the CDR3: TGTGCCAGCAGCCAGGATAAGCCGTTACTAGGGTCCTACGAGCAGTACTTC.

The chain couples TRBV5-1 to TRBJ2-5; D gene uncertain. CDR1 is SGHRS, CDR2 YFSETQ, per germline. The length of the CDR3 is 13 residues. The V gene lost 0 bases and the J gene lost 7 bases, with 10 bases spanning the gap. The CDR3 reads CASSLATSVTQYF. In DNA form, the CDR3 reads TGCGCCAGCAGCTTGGCGACTTCAGTGACCCAGTACTTC.

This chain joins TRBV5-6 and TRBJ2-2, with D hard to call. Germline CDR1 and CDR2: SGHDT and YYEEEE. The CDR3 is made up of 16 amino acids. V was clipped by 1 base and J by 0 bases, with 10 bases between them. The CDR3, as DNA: TGTGCCAGCAGCTTGATTGGGCAGGCGAACACCGGGGAGCTGTTTTTT. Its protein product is CASSLIGQANTGELFF.

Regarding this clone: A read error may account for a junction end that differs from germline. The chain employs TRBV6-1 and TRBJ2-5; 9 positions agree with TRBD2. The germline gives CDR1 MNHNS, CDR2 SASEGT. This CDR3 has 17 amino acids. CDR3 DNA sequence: TGTGCCAGCAGTCAAGCGCGGGAGGGCCTGGAATTTTATGAGCAGTACTTC. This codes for CASSQAREGLEFYEQYF.

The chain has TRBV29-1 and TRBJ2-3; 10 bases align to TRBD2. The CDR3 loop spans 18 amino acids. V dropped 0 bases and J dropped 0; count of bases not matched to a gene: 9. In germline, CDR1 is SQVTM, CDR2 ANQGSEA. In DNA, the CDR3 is TGCAGCGTTGAAGATCAGAGCGGGAGGGGGTTTAGCACAGATACGCAGTATTTT. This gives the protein CSVEDQSGRGFSTDTQYF.

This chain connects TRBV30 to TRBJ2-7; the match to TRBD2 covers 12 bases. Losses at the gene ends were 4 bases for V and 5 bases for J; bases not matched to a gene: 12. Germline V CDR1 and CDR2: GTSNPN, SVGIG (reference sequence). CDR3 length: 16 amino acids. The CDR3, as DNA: TGTGCCTGGACGAGTGTCCTAGCGGGAGGGTCCCACGAGCAGTACTTC. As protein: CAWTSVLAGGSHEQYF. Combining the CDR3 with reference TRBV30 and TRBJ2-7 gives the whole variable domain SQTIHQWPATLVQPVGSPLSLECTVEGTSNPNLYWYRQAAGRGLQLLFYSVGIGQISSEVPQNLSASRPQDRQFILSSKKLLLSDSGFYLCAWTSVLAGGSHEQYFGPGTRLTVT.

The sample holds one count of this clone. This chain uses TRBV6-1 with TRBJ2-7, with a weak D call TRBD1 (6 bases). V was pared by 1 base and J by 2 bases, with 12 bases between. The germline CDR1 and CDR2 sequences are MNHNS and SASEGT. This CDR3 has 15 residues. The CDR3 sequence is CASSEGGTKTYEQYF. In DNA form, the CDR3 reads TGTGCCAGCAGTGAAGGAGGGACAAAGACCTACGAGCAGTACTTC.

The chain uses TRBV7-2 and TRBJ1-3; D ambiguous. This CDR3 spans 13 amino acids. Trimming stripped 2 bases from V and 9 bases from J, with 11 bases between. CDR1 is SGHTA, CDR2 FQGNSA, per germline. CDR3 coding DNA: TGTGCCAGCAGCTTAAGAGGTCGCGGCACCATATATTTT. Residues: CASSLRGRGTIYF.

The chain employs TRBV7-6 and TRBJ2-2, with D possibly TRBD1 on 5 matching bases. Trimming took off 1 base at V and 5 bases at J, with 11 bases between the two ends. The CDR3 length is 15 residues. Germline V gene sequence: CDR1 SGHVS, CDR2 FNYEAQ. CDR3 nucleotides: TGTGCCAGCAGCTTAGGGACATACTCTACCGGGGAGCTGTTTTTT. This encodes CASSLGTYSTGELFF.

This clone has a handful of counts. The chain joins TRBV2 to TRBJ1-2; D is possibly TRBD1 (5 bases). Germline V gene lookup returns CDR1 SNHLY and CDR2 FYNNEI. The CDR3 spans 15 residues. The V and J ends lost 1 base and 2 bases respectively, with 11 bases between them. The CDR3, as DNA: TGTGCCAGCAGTGAAGATTCGGGGGGGAACTATGGCTACACCTTC. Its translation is CASSEDSGGNYGYTF.

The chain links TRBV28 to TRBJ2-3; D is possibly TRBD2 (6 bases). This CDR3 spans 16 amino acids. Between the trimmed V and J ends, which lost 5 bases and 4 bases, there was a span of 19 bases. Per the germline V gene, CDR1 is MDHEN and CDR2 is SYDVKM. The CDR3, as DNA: TGTGCCAGCAGTATATTGCTGGGGGGAAGTGCAGATACGCAGTATTTT. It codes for CASSILLGGSADTQYF.

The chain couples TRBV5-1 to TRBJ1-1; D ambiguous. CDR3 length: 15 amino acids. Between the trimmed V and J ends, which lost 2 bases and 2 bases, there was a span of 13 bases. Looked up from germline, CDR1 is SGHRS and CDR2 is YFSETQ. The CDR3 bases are TGCGCCAGCAGCTTTTTGACGGAGGCCAACACTGAAGCTTTCTTT. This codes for CASSFLTEANTEAFF.

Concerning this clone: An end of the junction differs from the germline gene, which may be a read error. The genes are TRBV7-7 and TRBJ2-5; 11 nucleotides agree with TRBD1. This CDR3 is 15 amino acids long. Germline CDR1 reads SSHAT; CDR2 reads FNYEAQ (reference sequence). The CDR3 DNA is TGTGCTAGCAGTTCGGACAGGGGGCTCGGGGAGACCCAGTACTTC. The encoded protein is CASSSDRGLGETQYF. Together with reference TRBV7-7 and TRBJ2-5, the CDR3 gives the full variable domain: GAGVSQSPRYKVTKRGQDVTLRCDPISSHATLYWYQQALGQGPEFLTYFNYEAQPDKSGLPSDRFSAERPEGSISTLTIQRTEQRDSAMYRCASSSDRGLGETQYFGPGTRLLVL.

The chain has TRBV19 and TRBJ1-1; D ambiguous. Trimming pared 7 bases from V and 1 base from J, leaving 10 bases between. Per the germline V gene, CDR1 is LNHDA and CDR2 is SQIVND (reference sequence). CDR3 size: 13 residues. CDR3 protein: CASKNSQNTEAFF. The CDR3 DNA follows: TGTGCCAGTAAGAACAGCCAGAACACTGAAGCTTTCTTT.

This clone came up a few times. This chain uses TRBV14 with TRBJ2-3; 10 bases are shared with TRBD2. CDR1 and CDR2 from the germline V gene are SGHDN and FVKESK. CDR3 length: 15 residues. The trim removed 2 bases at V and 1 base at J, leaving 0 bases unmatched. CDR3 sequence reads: CASSQLAGGTDTQYF. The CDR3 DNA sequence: TGTGCCAGCAGCCAACTAGCGGGGGGCACAGATACGCAGTATTTT.

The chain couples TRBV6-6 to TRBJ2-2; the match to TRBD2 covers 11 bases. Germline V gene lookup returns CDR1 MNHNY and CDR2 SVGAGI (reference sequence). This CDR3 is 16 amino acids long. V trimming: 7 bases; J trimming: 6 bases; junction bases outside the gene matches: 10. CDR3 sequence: CASILAGGRSPGELFF. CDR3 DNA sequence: TGTGCCAGCATTCTAGCGGGAGGTCGAAGTCCCGGGGAGCTGTTTTTT.

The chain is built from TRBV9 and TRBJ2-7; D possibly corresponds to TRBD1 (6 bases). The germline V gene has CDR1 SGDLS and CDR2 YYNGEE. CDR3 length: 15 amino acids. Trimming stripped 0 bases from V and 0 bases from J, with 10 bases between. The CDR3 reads CASSVEGHSSYEQYF. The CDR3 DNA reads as TGTGCCAGCAGCGTAGAGGGACATTCCTCCTACGAGCAGTACTTC.

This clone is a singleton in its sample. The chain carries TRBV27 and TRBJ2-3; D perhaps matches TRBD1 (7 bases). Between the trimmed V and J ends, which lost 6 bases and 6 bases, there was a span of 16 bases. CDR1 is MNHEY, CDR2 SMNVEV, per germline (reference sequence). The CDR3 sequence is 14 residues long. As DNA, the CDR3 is TGTGCCAGCAGCCATGAGACAGGGAGGGATACGCAGTATTTT. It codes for CASSHETGRDTQYF.